Listed below are T cell receptor beta chains from one sample, sequenced in a study of T-cell memory formation after mild COVID-19. One entry per CDR3 protein results from TCRdb running MiXCR on the 5' RACE reads. The sample lists 150,000 to 200,000 distinct CDR3 sequences, approximately 10% occurring once. The sequenced material came from PBMCs or a T cell subset sorted from them (not recorded which). The receptors originated from a man aged 18 to 29 who had mild COVID-19 (a few samples of this study predate the infection). Cell type and time point are not known. CDR3s include the opening cysteine and the closing phenylalanine or tryptophan. The D gene is left open where the match is weak. Clone size is shown for a subset of rows, as once, few, many or a class of expanded clone.

TRBD1	TRBV10-3	TRBJ2-2	NA	CAISARTGVGELFF	TGTGCCATCAGTGCCCGAACAGGGGTCGGGGAGCTGTTTTTT
TRBD1	TRBV12-3/TRBV12-4	TRBJ2-4	few	CASRIDRVDIQYF	TGTGCCAGCAGGATAGACAGGGTGGACATTCAGTACTTC
NA	TRBV7-2	TRBJ2-5	few	CASSSGSTQETQYF	TGTGCCAGCAGCTCGGGGAGTACCCAAGAGACCCAGTACTTC
NA	TRBV10-3	TRBJ2-2	NA	CATRGNANTGELFF	TGTGCCACCAGGGGAAACGCGAACACCGGGGAGCTGTTTTTT
NA	TRBV28	TRBJ2-1	once	CASTDGVGDRNEQFF	TGTGCCAGCACCGACGGTGTGGGTGATCGCAATGAGCAGTTCTTC
NA	TRBV7-6	TRBJ1-6	few	CASSLVVRSSPLHF	TGTGCCAGCAGCTTAGTGGTGCGTAGTTCACCCCTCCACTTT
NA	TRBV7-9	TRBJ2-5	many	CASSFSSGQETQYF	TGTGCCAGCAGCTTTTCTTCCGGGCAAGAGACCCAGTACTTC
NA	TRBV2	TRBJ2-2	few	CASSGAPSGELFF	TGTGCCAGCAGTGGCGCCCCCTCCGGGGAGCTGTTTTTT
NA	TRBV6-5	TRBJ1-2	many	CASRESGGHGYTF	TGTGCCAGCAGAGAATCGGGGGGGCATGGCTACACCTTC
NA	TRBV7-9	TRBJ1-4	NA	CASSSTSSNEKLFF	TGTGCCAGCAGCTCCACTTCGTCTAATGAAAAACTGTTTTTT
TRBD2	TRBV9	TRBJ2-1	NA	CASSVALSGAADNEQFF	TGTGCCAGCAGCGTAGCTCTTAGCGGGGCCGCAGATAATGAGCAGTTCTTC
NA	TRBV10-3	TRBJ2-1	few	CAITEHSSYNEQFF	TGTGCCATCACCGAACATAGCTCCTACAATGAGCAGTTCTTC
NA	TRBV5-1	TRBJ1-1	NA	CASSSVLQGTEAFF	TGCGCCAGCAGCTCGGTTCTGCAAGGAACTGAAGCTTTCTTT
NA	TRBV5-1	TRBJ1-6	NA	CASSLGTGSANSPLHF	TGCGCCAGCAGCTTGGGAACAGGGAGCGCTAATTCACCCCTCCACTTT
NA	TRBV11-2	TRBJ1-2	few	CASSKAGTAGGYTF	TGTGCCAGCAGCAAGGCCGGGACGGCGGGGGGCTACACCTTC
TRBD2	TRBV4-1	TRBJ2-1	few	CASSDLGEGLPGRKF	TGCGCCAGCAGCGATCTGGGGGAGGGCCTGCCCGGGAGAAAATTC
TRBD1	TRBV20-1	TRBJ1-4	NA	CSARTGAEKLFF	TGCAGTGCTAGGACAGGGGCTGAAAAACTGTTTTTT
NA	TRBV4-1	TRBJ1-1	many	CASSRLPQTVNTEAFF	TGCGCCAGCAGCCGCCTCCCCCAGACAGTAAACACTGAAGCTTTCTTT
TRBD1	TRBV20-1	TRBJ1-1	NA	CSASRDRNTEAFF	TGCAGTGCTAGCCGGGACAGGAACACTGAAGCTTTCTTT
NA	TRBV29-1	TRBJ2-7	few	CSVDMGPYEQYF	TGCAGCGTTGATATGGGACCCTACGAGCAGTACTTC
NA	TRBV12-3/TRBV12-4	TRBJ2-6	many	CASSRRTSGANVLTF	TGTGCCAGCAGCCGGCGGACCTCTGGGGCCAACGTCCTGACTTTC
TRBD1	TRBV27	TRBJ1-6	few	CASSLWGQTLSPLHF	TGTGCCAGCAGTTTATGGGGACAGACCCTTTCACCCCTCCACTTT
TRBD2	TRBV20-1	TRBJ2-1	few	CSARDLAGGNYNEQFF	TGCAGTGCTAGAGATCTAGCGGGGGGGAACTACAATGAGCAGTTCTTC
TRBD1	TRBV18	TRBJ1-2	many	CASFSTGDGDYGYTF	TGTGCCAGCTTTTCGACAGGGGACGGCGACTATGGCTACACCTTC
NA	TRBV9	TRBJ1-2	few	CASSVQGNYGYTF	TGTGCCAGCAGCGTACAGGGCAACTATGGCTACACCTTC
NA	TRBV4-2	TRBJ1-2	many	CASSQELYGYTF	TGTGCCAGCAGCCAAGAATTATATGGCTACACCTTC
TRBD1	TRBV9	TRBJ1-2	few	CASSPTAGQGILGYTF	TGTGCCAGCAGCCCTACCGCAGGACAGGGCATCCTTGGCTACACCTTC
NA	TRBV5-6	TRBJ2-3	NA	CASSWISGTPLTQYF	TGTGCCAGCAGCTGGATTTCCGGGACGCCACTGACGCAGTATTTT
NA	TRBV18	TRBJ2-3	NA	CASSTTDTDTQYF	TGTGCCAGCTCAACGACAGACACAGATACGCAGTATTTT
NA	TRBV20-1	TRBJ1-1	few	CSARAGQRPTEAFF	TGCAGTGCTAGAGCCGGACAGAGGCCCACTGAAGCTTTCTTT
NA	TRBV7-2	TRBJ1-6	NA	CASSYSRGQDNSPLHF	TGTGCCAGCAGCTACTCGCGGGGGCAGGATAATTCACCCCTCCACTTT
NA	TRBV6-1	TRBJ2-3	few	CACSLALALGGGDTQYF	TGTGCCTGCAGTTTAGCGCTAGCCCTCGGGGGTGGAGATACGCAGTATTTT
NA	TRBV7-9	TRBJ2-5	few	CASSFNRQGTQYF	TGTGCCAGCAGCTTCAACCGGCAGGGGACCCAGTACTTC
NA	TRBV5-1	TRBJ2-1	few	CASSPVSPPGNGEQFF	TGCGCCAGCAGCCCGGTGTCCCCTCCGGGGAATGGTGAGCAGTTCTTC
TRBD1	TRBV12-3/TRBV12-4	TRBJ1-2	NA	CASSGTAYGYTF	TGTGCCAGCAGCGGGACAGCCTATGGCTACACCTTC
NA	TRBV7-2	TRBJ2-2	NA	CASSPDLNTGELFF	TGTGCCAGCAGCCCTGATCTGAACACCGGGGAGCTGTTTTTT
TRBD1	TRBV28	TRBJ1-1	few	CASNYRGRTEAFF	TGTGCCAGCAACTACAGGGGAAGGACTGAAGCTTTCTTT
NA	TRBV29-1	TRBJ2-3	many	CSVEDASTDTQYF	TGCAGCGTTGAAGATGCCAGCACAGATACGCAGTATTTT
NA	TRBV12-3/TRBV12-4	TRBJ1-6	many	CASNLAGYSPLHF	TGTGCCAGCAACCTCGCAGGGTACTCACCCCTCCACTTT
NA	TRBV12-3/TRBV12-4	TRBJ2-1	few	CASSRSSFGQFF	TGTGCCAGCAGCCGGTCATCTTTCGGGCAGTTCTTC
NA	TRBV7-8	TRBJ2-7	NA	CASTPREPSYEQYF	TGTGCCAGCACCCCCCGGGAGCCCTCCTACGAGCAGTACTTC
TRBD2	TRBV5-1	TRBJ2-3	many	CASSPTSVPPTDTQYF	TGCGCCAGCAGCCCCACTAGCGTCCCACCTACAGATACGCAGTATTTT
NA	TRBV5-1	TRBJ2-2	NA	CASREGSYGELFF	TGCGCCAGCAGGGAGGGGTCTTACGGGGAGCTGTTTTTT
TRBD1	TRBV12-3/TRBV12-4	TRBJ1-5	few	CASSPRGTGRQPQHF	TGTGCCAGCAGTCCACGGGGGACAGGAAGACAGCCCCAGCATTTT
TRBD2	TRBV5-1	TRBJ2-5	NA	CASSVAGGETQYF	TGCGCCAGCAGCGTGGCGGGGGGAGAGACCCAGTACTTC
NA	TRBV9	TRBJ1-4	NA	CASSVGVGFRANEKLFF	TGTGCCAGCAGCGTAGGAGTAGGTTTCAGAGCCAATGAAAAACTGTTTTTT
NA	TRBV5-1	TRBJ1-5	NA	CASSPKGDGENQPQHF	TGCGCCAGCAGCCCGAAAGGGGACGGAGAAAATCAGCCCCAGCATTTT